The 32 T cell receptor beta chains below all came from one sample that was sequenced in a study of T-cell memory formation after mild COVID-19. TCRdb reprocessed the 5' RACE reads with MiXCR, giving one entry per CDR3 protein. Among about 110,000 distinct CDR3 sequences listed, approximately 22% were seen once. Sequenced sample: PBMCs or a T cell subset sorted from them (not recorded which). These receptors came from a man aged 18-30 years who had mild COVID-19 (a few samples of this study predate the infection). Cell type and time point are not known.

This clonotype was observed at least ten times. The V call is TRBV7-2, the J call TRBJ1-1; no reliable D call. In germline, CDR1 is SGHTA, CDR2 FQGNSA. V was shortened by 1 base and J by 12 bases, with 12 bases between the two germline ends. The CDR3 totals 12 residues. DNA for the CDR3: TGTGCCAGCAGCTTAGTCGGGCCTTTTTCTTTCTTT. This sequence encodes CASSLVGPFSFF.

The chain joins TRBV5-1 to TRBJ2-7; possible D gene TRBD1, 5 bases. Per the germline V gene, CDR1 is SGHRS and CDR2 is YFSETQ. The CDR3 covers 13 residues. V lost 2 bases, J lost 5 bases, and 11 bases lay in between. CDR3 DNA: TGCGCCAGCAGCTTAAGGGGTTTCGACGAGCAGTACGTC. Its protein product is CASSLRGFDEQYV.

The sample holds many counts of this clonotype. The chain employs TRBV6-2 or TRBV6-3 and TRBJ1-1; D uncertain. Trimming took off 5 bases at V and 1 base at J, with 8 bases between the two ends. Germline V CDR1 and CDR2: MNHEY, SVGEGT. This CDR3 contains 13 residues. As DNA, the CDR3 is TGTGCCAGCAGTCTACATGAGAACACTGAAGCTTTCTTT. Protein sequence: CASSLHENTEAFF.

The chain couples TRBV5-1 to TRBJ1-1; 11 bases map to TRBD1. The ends lost 6 bases at V and 4 bases at J; junction bases unmatched: 2. The CDR3 sequence is 13 residues long. Germline V gene data show CDR1 as SGHRS and CDR2 as YFSETQ. In nucleotides, the CDR3 is TGCGCCAGCAAGGGACAGGGGGGCACTGAAGCTTTCTTT. It is translated as CASKGQGGTEAFF.

The chain recombines TRBV7-9 with TRBJ2-3, with D perhaps TRBD2 (5 bases). Germline V gives CDR1 SEHNR, CDR2 FQNEAQ (reference sequence). The CDR3 is made up of 15 amino acids. V lost 5 bases, J lost 6 bases, and 18 bases lay in between. Here the CDR3 reads CASSRVRLAEDTQYF. The CDR3 coding sequence is TGTGCCAGCAGCCGTGTGAGGCTAGCAGAGGATACGCAGTATTTT.

The sample holds a few counts of this clonotype. This chain joins TRBV7-6 and TRBJ2-5; D ambiguous. The length of the CDR3 is 13 residues. Germline values: CDR1 SGHVS, CDR2 FNYEAQ. V dropped 2 bases and J dropped 5 bases, with 9 bases sitting between them. The DNA of the CDR3 is TGTGCCAGCAGCTTACCACCGGGCGAGACCCAGTACTTC. Protein product: CASSLPPGETQYF.

The chain has TRBV7-8 and TRBJ1-2; TRBD1 aligns across 7 bases. The junction had 10 bases not matched to a gene; V was cut back by 5 bases and J by 7 bases. There are 14 residues in the CDR3. Germline CDR1 reads SGHVS; CDR2 reads FQNEAQ. The CDR3 DNA sequence: TGTGCCAGCAGCCCAGGGCAGGGGGGGTTTGGCTACACCTTC. Amino acids: CASSPGQGGFGYTF.

The chain's CDR3 is CASSLSLQSYEQYF. The CDR3 nucleotides read TGTGCCAGCAGCCTTTCGTTGCAGTCCTACGAGCAGTACTTC. The chain recombines TRBV27 with TRBJ2-7; D gene uncertain. The CDR3 totals 14 residues. The V and J ends lost 6 bases and 1 base respectively, with 13 bases between them. The germline gives CDR1 MNHEY, CDR2 SMNVEV (reference sequence).

In this sample, this clonotype turned up a few times. The chain employs TRBV7-3 and TRBJ2-3; possibly TRBD1 or TRBD2 for D (6 bases each). The CDR3 has 15 amino acids. Trimming left V 5 bases short and J 2 bases short, with 14 bases between. Looked up from germline, CDR1 is SGHTA and CDR2 is FQGTGA. CDR3 in amino acids: CASSPGAIPTDTQYF. The CDR3 region has the DNA TGTGCCAGCAGCCCGGGGGCAATCCCCACAGATACGCAGTATTTT.

The chain employs TRBV20-1 and TRBJ1-1; no firm D call. From germline, CDR1 is DFQATT and CDR2 SNEGSKA (reference sequence). The V end was cut by 3 bases, the J end by 0 bases, with 14 bases between. The CDR3 consists of 15 residues. The CDR3 DNA reads as TGCAGTGCTAGGGACTTATCCAGAATGAACACTGAAGCTTTCTTT. Encoded protein: CSARDLSRMNTEAFF.

In its sample, this clonotype ranks as medium-sized. J is TRBJ2-3 and V is TRBV4-3; perhaps TRBD2 as D (5 bases). CDR1 and CDR2 (germline): LGHNA, YSLEER. The CDR3 has 13 amino acids. V lost 4 bases and J lost 6, with 11 bases in between. CDR3 protein: CASSPPRADTQYF. CDR3 bases: TGCGCCAGCAGCCCCCCGAGGGCCGATACGCAGTATTTT.

The rearrangement links TRBV15 to TRBJ1-1, with D perhaps matching TRBD1 (5 bases). Trimming took off 5 bases at V and 4 bases at J, with 20 bases between the two ends. In germline, CDR1 is LNHNV, CDR2 YYDKDF (reference sequence). The CDR3 sequence is 16 residues long. The CDR3 sequence is CATSRRRVGDGTEAFF. The DNA for the CDR3 is TGTGCCACCAGCCGTCGTCGGGTGGGGGACGGCACTGAAGCTTTCTTT. The full variable domain, rest sourced from reference TRBV15 and TRBJ1-1, is DAMVIQNPRYQVTQFGKPVTLSCSQTLNHNVMYWYQQKSSQAPKLLFHYYDKDFNNEADTPDNFQSRRPNTSFCFLDIRSPGLGDTAMYLCATSRRRVGDGTEAFFGQGTRLTVV.

The V gene is TRBV9, the J gene TRBJ1-2; D perhaps matches TRBD1 (6 bases). V lost 3 bases, J lost 4 bases, and 13 bases lay in between. Germline V gives CDR1 SGDLS, CDR2 YYNGEE. This CDR3 is 14 amino acids long. Here the CDR3 DNA reads TGTGCCAGCAGCGGCTTGGGGGGCCCCTATGGCTACACCTTC. Its translation is CASSGLGGPYGYTF.

This clonotype occurred many times. V is TRBV25-1 and J is TRBJ1-2; D call uncertain. V lost 8 bases and J lost 8, with 15 bases in between. Germline values: CDR1 MGHDK, CDR2 SYGVNS. The length of the CDR3 is 12 residues. As DNA, the CDR3 is TGTGCCAGCCTCCTGGAAGGGTTCGGCTACACCTTC. Translation gives CASLLEGFGYTF.

The chain has TRBV27 and TRBJ2-1; 9 bases are shared with TRBD1. The CDR3 has 14 amino acids. The junction had 3 bases not matched to a gene; V was cut back by 2 bases and J by 7 bases. Germline V gene sequence: CDR1 MNHEY, CDR2 SMNVEV (reference sequence). The CDR3 spells CASSLGTGFNEQFF. CDR3 nucleotide sequence: TGTGCCAGCAGTTTAGGGACAGGGTTTAATGAGCAGTTCTTC.

This clonotype was recorded a few times. The rearrangement links TRBV28 to TRBJ1-6; D is uncertain. V lost 3 bases to trimming and J lost 8 bases, with 11 bases between them. Germline assignment: CDR1 MDHEN and CDR2 SYDVKM. The CDR3 has 14 residues. For the CDR3, the DNA is TGTGCCAGCAGTTTTCGGGGTATTGATTCACCCCTCCACTTT. The encoded protein is CASSFRGIDSPLHF.

This clonotype was seen only a few times. The rearrangement joins TRBV11-2 to TRBJ1-5, with 11 bases fitting TRBD1. This CDR3 is 14 amino acids long. CDR1 is SGHAT, CDR2 FQNNGV, per germline. V shed 5 bases, J shed 7 bases, and the junction held 4 bases outside the gene matches. The CDR3 DNA sequence: TGTGCCAGCAGCGTAGGGACAGGGGGACAGCCCCAGCATTTT. Amino acid sequence: CASSVGTGGQPQHF.

This clonotype was counted between two and nine times. This chain connects TRBV20-1 to TRBJ2-7; TRBD2 might be the D (5 bases). V was clipped by 0 bases and J by 5 bases, with 14 bases between them. Per the germline V gene, CDR1 is DFQATT and CDR2 is SNEGSKA (reference sequence). The CDR3 loop spans 14 amino acids. The DNA of the CDR3 is TGCAGTGCTAGAGATCGCCGCGGGTGGAACGAGCAGTACGTC. This encodes CSARDRRGWNEQYV.

This clonotype was detected a few times. The V and J genes are TRBV6-5 and TRBJ1-4; unclear D gene. In germline, CDR1 is MNHEY, CDR2 SVGAGI. Trimming took 0 bases from V and 0 from J, leaving 8 bases between them. This CDR3 has 16 amino acids. CDR3 coding DNA: TGTGCCAGCAGTTACTCGACCGGAGCAACTAATGAAAAACTGTTTTTT. This translates into CASSYSTGATNEKLFF.

This rearrangement joins TRBV18 to TRBJ1-4; D unclear. The CDR3 extends over 16 amino acids. Trimming removed 0 bases at V and 8 bases at J, with 16 bases between. Germline V gives CDR1 KGHSH, CDR2 LQKENI. This CDR3 is CASSPPDAGIREKLFF. The DNA for the CDR3 is TGTGCCAGCTCACCACCGGACGCCGGGATACGAGAAAAACTGTTTTTT.

The V call is TRBV11-2, the J call TRBJ1-1; D remains ambiguous. The ends were cut back, 5 bases at V and 1 base at J, with 8 bases in the middle. From germline, CDR1 is SGHAT and CDR2 FQNNGV. This CDR3 is 13 amino acids long. The CDR3 region is CASSIGQNTEAFF. The DNA of the CDR3 is TGTGCCAGCAGCATAGGTCAGAACACTGAAGCTTTCTTT.

J is TRBJ2-7 and V is TRBV5-6; D remains unclear. The CDR3 has 13 amino acids. Germline-derived CDR1 and CDR2 are SGHDT and YYEEEE. V was clipped by 2 bases and J by 2 bases, with 8 bases between them. The chain's CDR3 is CASSFGVAYEQYF. The CDR3 DNA reads TGTGCCAGCAGCTTTGGGGTAGCCTACGAGCAGTACTTC.

The chain recombines TRBV20-1 with TRBJ2-7, with 16 bases aligning to TRBD2. CDR3 length equals 16 residues. Germline CDR1 DFQATT, CDR2 SNEGSKA (reference sequence). Losses at the gene ends were 3 bases for V and 4 bases for J; bases not matched to a gene: 6. CDR3 coding DNA: TGCAGTGCTAGTGAAGGGACTAGCGGGGGGGCGTACGAGCAGTACGTC. This translates into CSASEGTSGGAYEQYV.

This clonotype occurred many times. The V and J genes are TRBV20-1 and TRBJ1-5, with 9 bases that match TRBD1. The V gene's germline CDR1 is DFQATT and CDR2 SNEGSKA (reference sequence). CDR3 length: 16 amino acids. V dropped 3 bases and J dropped 7; count of bases not matched to a gene: 13. CDR3 coding DNA: TGCAGTGCTAGCCTTAGGACAGGGGCAATTCACCAGCCCCAGCATTTT. Translating it yields CSASLRTGAIHQPQHF.

This clonotype was recorded only once. The chain has TRBV2 and TRBJ2-6; no clear D gene. The CDR3 consists of 15 residues. Germline V gives CDR1 SNHLY, CDR2 FYNNEI. V lost 0 bases to trimming and J lost 0 bases, with 3 bases between them. The CDR3 loop reads CASSEARSGANVLTF. The DNA for the CDR3 is TGTGCCAGCAGTGAAGCTCGCTCTGGGGCCAACGTCCTGACTTTC.

This clonotype was found a few times. V usage is TRBV4-1 and J usage is TRBJ1-1; no clear D gene. The V end lost 2 bases, the J end lost 5 bases, and 12 bases lay between the germline ends. The CDR3 covers 14 residues. The germline V gene encodes CDR1 MGHRA and CDR2 YSYEKL. The CDR3 spells CASSQNVGRTEAFF. CDR3 nucleotide sequence: TGCGCCAGCAGCCAAAACGTCGGGAGGACTGAAGCTTTCTTT.

This clonotype has a count of ten or more. The V call is TRBV12-3 or TRBV12-4, the J call TRBJ2-7; D call uncertain. Between the trimmed V and J ends, which lost 5 bases and 2 bases, there was a span of 7 bases. CDR3 size: 12 residues. The CDR3 loop reads CASSRDPYEQYF. DNA of the CDR3: TGTGCCAGCAGTCGTGACCCCTACGAGCAGTACTTC.

This clonotype appeared many times. The rearrangement links TRBV10-3 to TRBJ2-2, with D tentatively TRBD1 or TRBD2 (5 bases each). Trimming shortened V by 11 bases and J by 0 bases, and 13 bases separated the two germline ends. Germline V gene lookup returns CDR1 ENHRY and CDR2 SYGVKD. This CDR3 has 14 residues. CDR3: CAVNRDANTGELFF. CDR3 coding DNA: TGTGCCGTAAACCGGGACGCGAACACCGGGGAGCTGTTTTTT.

This clonotype occurred once. This chain links TRBV7-9 with TRBJ1-1, with 7 bases lining up with TRBD1. CDR1 and CDR2 (germline): SEHNR, FQNEAQ (reference sequence). The CDR3 length is 16 residues. With V trimmed by 5 bases and J by 1 base, 10 bases remained unmatched. CDR3 loop: CASSPPTDRANTEAFF. As DNA, the CDR3 is TGTGCCAGCAGCCCACCAACCGACAGGGCGAACACTGAAGCTTTCTTT.

The chain uses TRBV29-1 and TRBJ1-2; D is unclear. V was clipped by 3 bases and J by 7 bases, with 9 bases between them. Germline loops: CDR1 SQVTM, CDR2 ANQGSEA. This CDR3 is built from 11 residues. The DNA of the CDR3 is TGCAGCGTTGAGTCCAGCGGTGGCTACACCTTC. Translation gives CSVESSGGYTF.

This clonotype was counted a few times. The chain recombines TRBV6-5 with TRBJ1-1; no firm D call. Germline V CDR1 and CDR2: MNHEY, SVGAGI. V lost 4 bases and J lost 1, with 10 bases in between. This CDR3 region has 14 residues. In DNA form, the CDR3 reads TGTGCCAGCAGTTTATCACCGAAGAACACTGAAGCTTTCTTT. Amino acids: CASSLSPKNTEAFF.

This clonotype has a count of ten or more. This chain links TRBV15 with TRBJ2-7; 11 bases align to TRBD1. V trimming: 5 bases; J trimming: 4 bases; junction bases outside the gene matches: 10. The CDR3 is 16 residues long. Per the germline V gene, CDR1 is LNHNV and CDR2 is YYDKDF (reference sequence). The CDR3 DNA reads as TGTGCCACCAGCGAAGACGGACAGGGGGCTTGTTACGAGCAGTACGTC. Amino acids: CATSEDGQGACYEQYV.